The next 31 T cell receptor beta chains were all read from a single sample in a study of T cell responses to AZD1222 COVID-19 vaccine. Here immunoSEQ multiplex PCR was the method, and the copy in TCRdb shows in-frame clones only, minus some. Of approximately 150,000 clones detected, 88% appear once; the ten largest clones hold about 4.9%. The sequencing here drew on peripheral blood, taken 28 days after the second dose of the MenACWY control vaccine. These receptor sequences come from an adult who received the MenACWY meningococcal vaccine as a control.

The rearrangement joins TRBV6-1 to TRBJ2-1; 7 nucleotides match TRBD1. The CDR3 consists of 15 residues. CDR1 is MNHNS, CDR2 SASEGT, per germline. V lost 2 bases to trimming and J lost 7 bases; unmatched junction nucleotides: 8. CDR3 coding DNA: TGTGCCAGCAGTGAATTGCCAGGGGGTCGGAATGAGCAGTTCTTC. It codes for CASSELPGGRNEQFF.

V and J are TRBV6-4 and TRBJ2-3, with 10 bases identical to TRBD2. The germline V gene has CDR1 MRHNA and CDR2 SNTAGT. J lost 2 bases, V lost 0 bases, and 2 bases had no gene match. The length of the CDR3 is 16 residues. The CDR3 here is CASSDSSGGATDTQYF. As DNA, the CDR3 is TGTGCCAGCAGTGACTCGAGCGGGGGGGCCACAGATACGCAGTATTTT.

This chain joins TRBV19 and TRBJ2-7; 9 bases line up with TRBD1. CDR3 length: 14 amino acids. CDR1 LNHDA and CDR2 SQIVND come from the germline V gene (reference sequence). Unmatched junction bases numbered 6, after V lost 5 bases and J lost 4 bases. CDR3 region: CASSDRGSEYEQYF. The CDR3 DNA follows: TGTGCCAGTAGTGACAGGGGGTCGGAATACGAGCAGTACTTC. Combining the CDR3 with reference TRBV19 and TRBJ2-7 gives the whole variable domain DGGITQSPKYLFRKEGQNVTLSCEQNLNHDAMYWYRQDPGQGLRLIYYSQIVNDFQKGDIAEGYSVSREKKESFPLTVTSAQKNPTAFYLCASSDRGSEYEQYFGPGTRLTVT.

This rearrangement joins TRBV7-3 to TRBJ2-1, with 10 bases matching TRBD2. Germline V gene data show CDR1 as SGHTA and CDR2 as FQGTGA. V was pared by 5 bases and J by 2 bases, with 6 bases of the junction left unmatched. This CDR3 has 16 amino acids. The DNA of the CDR3 is TGTGCCAGCAGCGCGACCGGGACTAGCGCCTACAATGAGCAGTTCTTC. Protein sequence: CASSATGTSAYNEQFF.

The CDR3 DNA follows: TGTGCCAGCTCACCACAGGACTCCTATGGCTACACCTTC. Translating gives CASSPQDSYGYTF. The genes are TRBV18 and TRBJ1-2; D is undetermined. The CDR3 totals 13 residues. Between the trimmed V and J ends, which lost 1 base and 4 bases, there was a span of 7 bases. CDR1 and CDR2 (germline): KGHSH, LQKENI.

This sequence joins TRBV27 and TRBJ2-1, with a tentative D call TRBD2 (6 bases). Germline assignment: CDR1 MNHEY and CDR2 SMNVEV (reference sequence). The V gene lost 3 bases and the J gene lost 1 base, with 7 bases spanning the gap. This CDR3 has 14 amino acids. The CDR3 bases are TGTGCCAGCAGTTTGGCGGGATCCTACAATGAGCAGTTCTTC. Translation: CASSLAGSYNEQFF.

This clone was seen only a few times. The chain carries TRBV9 and TRBJ1-4; D is undetermined. Between the trimmed V and J ends, which lost 0 bases and 7 bases, there was a span of 10 bases. There are 14 residues in the CDR3. The germline V gene encodes CDR1 SGDLS and CDR2 YYNGEE. CDR3 coding DNA: TGTGCCAGCAGCGTAGAAGCTGCGGCTGAAAAACTGTTTTTT. Amino acids: CASSVEAAAEKLFF.

This chain joins TRBV24-1 and TRBJ1-1; a weak D match, TRBD1 (5 bases). Germline CDR1 reads KGHDR; CDR2 reads SFDVKD. This CDR3 spans 15 amino acids. The germline V and J ends were trimmed by 4 bases and 3 bases, with 14 bases remaining between them. In DNA, the CDR3 is TGTGCCACCAGTGAGGGGGACGGACTCTACACTGAAGCTTTCTTT. Translation gives CATSEGDGLYTEAFF.

The chain employs TRBV5-1 and TRBJ2-7; TRBD1 matches 7 bases. J gave up 1 base and V 4 bases, and 8 bases lay outside the gene matches. The CDR3 is made up of 15 amino acids. From germline, CDR1 is SGHRS and CDR2 YFSETQ. The CDR3 loop reads CASSLDEGASYEQYF. CDR3 nucleotides: TGCGCCAGCAGCCTCGACGAGGGGGCATCCTACGAGCAGTACTTC.

The chain has TRBV29-1 and TRBJ2-1; D is uncertain. The germline CDR1 and CDR2 sequences are SQVTM and ANQGSEA. The CDR3 covers 15 residues. Deletions cut 1 base from V and 4 bases from J, with 14 bases between. CDR3 DNA: TGCAGCGTTGAAGGACTGGAACACAGATACAATGAGCAGTTCTTC. This encodes CSVEGLEHRYNEQFF.

The V and J genes are TRBV4-1 and TRBJ1-6; 8 nucleotides line up with TRBD1. Germline CDR1 is MGHRA and CDR2 is YSYEKL. CDR3 length: 17 amino acids. J was trimmed by 5 bases and V by 2 bases; bases with no gene match: 8. The CDR3 is CASSQRPDRAHNSPLHF. CDR3 coding DNA: TGCGCCAGCAGCCAACGCCCGGACAGGGCCCATAATTCACCCCTCCACTTT.

CDR3 amino acids: CASSSKWNTEAFF. DNA for the CDR3: TGTGCCAGCAGCTCAAAATGGAACACTGAAGCTTTCTTT. This chain uses TRBV7-2 with TRBJ1-1; D not resolved. CDR3 size: 13 residues. Deletions cut 4 bases from V and 1 base from J, with 7 bases between. Per germline, CDR1 SGHTA and CDR2 FQGNSA.

The V call is TRBV6-2 or TRBV6-3, the J call TRBJ2-7; D is unresolved. Trimming left V 4 bases short and J 4 bases short, with 8 bases between. The V gene's germline CDR1 is MNHEY and CDR2 SVGEGT. The CDR3 runs 12 residues. CDR3 loop: CASSSGLYEQYF. In DNA form, the CDR3 reads TGTGCCAGCAGTTCCGGATTATACGAGCAGTACTTC.

The chain recombines TRBV19 with TRBJ2-1; TRBD1 is a possible D gene (5 bases). Trimming left V 4 bases short and J 6 bases short, with 16 bases between. This CDR3 is built from 15 residues. The germline CDR1 and CDR2 sequences are LNHDA and SQIVND (reference sequence). The CDR3 protein is CASSKGPTWGNEQFF. As DNA, the CDR3 is TGTGCCAGTAGTAAGGGGCCTACGTGGGGCAATGAGCAGTTCTTC.

V and J are TRBV6-5 and TRBJ2-3; TRBD2 matches 8 bases. This CDR3 region has 13 residues. The germline V gene has CDR1 MNHEY and CDR2 SVGAGI. J was trimmed by 5 bases and V by 8 bases; bases with no gene match: 6. In DNA, the CDR3 is TGTGCCAGCCAGCGGGAGCCAGTAGATACGCAGTATTTT. Translation: CASQREPVDTQYF.

As concerns this clone: Other DNA sequences of this sample code for an identical CDR3. The chain has TRBV15 and TRBJ2-3; D uncertain. Germline V gene sequence: CDR1 LNHNV, CDR2 YYDKDF (reference sequence). The CDR3 runs to 14 residues. V lost 0 bases, J lost 0 bases, and 4 bases lay in between. The CDR3 loop is CATSRDSSTDTQYF. The CDR3 DNA reads TGTGCCACCAGCAGAGACTCCAGCACAGATACGCAGTATTTT.

V is TRBV5-4 and J is TRBJ2-2, with TRBD2 as a possible D gene (7 bases). The CDR3 extends over 15 amino acids. Germline CDR1 SGHNT, CDR2 YYREEE (reference sequence). The V end lost 2 bases, the J end lost 7 bases, and 15 bases lay between the germline ends. CDR3 coding DNA: TGTGCCAGCAGCTTTGCGGGGGCTTCGGACGGGGAGCTGTTTTTT. It codes for CASSFAGASDGELFF. Complete variable domain (other parts from reference TRBV5-4 and TRBJ2-2): ETGVTQSPTHLIKTRGQQVTLRCSSQSGHNTVSWYQQALGQGPQFIFQYYREEENGRGNFPPRFSGLQFPNYSSELNVNALELDDSALYLCASSFAGASDGELFFGEGSRLTVL.

The chain couples TRBV12-3 or TRBV12-4 to TRBJ1-5; a weak D match, TRBD1 (5 bases). The CDR3 covers 13 residues. Trimming shortened V by 3 bases and J by 4 bases, and 7 bases separated the two germline ends. The CDR3 region is CASSFSGNQPQHF. In DNA form, the CDR3 reads TGTGCCAGCAGTTTTTCAGGGAATCAGCCCCAGCATTTT.

V and J are TRBV30 and TRBJ2-7; unclear D gene. Germline-derived CDR1 and CDR2 are GTSNPN and SVGIG (reference sequence). V shed 3 bases and J shed 3 bases, with 6 bases lying between them. This CDR3 has 11 amino acids. The CDR3 is CAWSNNYEQYF. The CDR3 region has the DNA TGTGCCTGGAGCAATAACTACGAGCAGTACTTC.

V and J are TRBV19 and TRBJ1-4, with D possibly TRBD1 on 6 matching bases. Trimming stripped 6 bases from V and 2 bases from J, with 13 bases between. This CDR3 is built from 15 residues. From germline, CDR1 is LNHDA and CDR2 SQIVND (reference sequence). CDR3 bases: TGTGCCAGTAGCATAACAGGGCTCACTAATGAAAAACTGTTTTTT. Translated: CASSITGLTNEKLFF. The entire variable domain, with the rest obtained from reference TRBV19 and TRBJ1-4, is as follows: DGGITQSPKYLFRKEGQNVTLSCEQNLNHDAMYWYRQDPGQGLRLIYYSQIVNDFQKGDIAEGYSVSREKKESFPLTVTSAQKNPTAFYLCASSITGLTNEKLFFGSGTQLSVL.

The chain combines TRBV5-6 with TRBJ2-3; the D is unclear. V lost 7 bases, J lost 1 base, and 7 bases lay in between. The CDR3 totals 12 residues. Per the germline V gene, CDR1 is SGHDT and CDR2 is YYEEEE. DNA of the CDR3: TGTGCCAGCTCGCCAGGCACAGATACGCAGTATTTT. This translates into CASSPGTDTQYF.

The chain is built from TRBV18 and TRBJ1-2; D unclear. The CDR3 loop spans 13 amino acids. Germline V gene sequence: CDR1 KGHSH, CDR2 LQKENI. V dropped 6 bases and J dropped 4 bases, with 12 bases sitting between them. The CDR3 loop reads CASSPGGSYGYTF. DNA for the CDR3: TGTGCCAGCTCGCCCGGCGGTTCCTATGGCTACACCTTC.

The rearrangement links TRBV19 to TRBJ1-1, with 12 bases lining up with TRBD1. With 7 bases clipped from V and 1 base from J, the junction kept 7 bases outside the gene matches. Germline-derived CDR1 and CDR2 are LNHDA and SQIVND (reference sequence). The CDR3 contains 16 residues. Here the CDR3 DNA reads TGTGCCAGTACCCAGGGACAGGGGGCTTCGAACACTGAAGCTTTCTTT. Residues: CASTQGQGASNTEAFF.

V gene TRBV4-2 combines with J gene TRBJ2-7, with 8 bases matching TRBD1. The CDR3 sequence is 17 residues long. Losses at the gene ends were 0 bases for V and 1 base for J; bases not matched to a gene: 8. Germline V CDR1 and CDR2: LGHNA, YNFKEQ. The CDR3, as DNA: TGTGCCAGCAGCCAAGACGGAGGGACAGGTTTGTCCTACGAGCAGTACTTC. Encoded protein: CASSQDGGTGLSYEQYF.

The chain joins TRBV11-3 to TRBJ2-7, with TRBD1 matching 7 bases. The V segment lost 6 bases and the J segment 3 bases; nucleotides outside the gene matches: 5. The CDR3 is made up of 13 amino acids. Germline V gives CDR1 SGHNT, CDR2 YENEEA. CDR3 nucleotide sequence: TGTGCCAGCAGATCAACAGGGGTCTACGAGCAGTACTTC. Translating gives CASRSTGVYEQYF. Full variable domain (missing parts from reference TRBV11-3 and TRBJ2-7): EAGVVQSPRYKIIEKKQPVAFWCNPISGHNTLYWYLQNLGQGPELLIRYENEEAVDDSQLPKDRFSAERLKGVDSTLKIQPAELGDSAVYLCASRSTGVYEQYFGPGTRLTVT.

V gene TRBV6-6 combines with J gene TRBJ2-7, with TRBD2 identical over 9 bases. Germline trimming cut 8 bases from V and 6 bases from J; bases unmatched to any gene: 11. The CDR3 totals 14 residues. Germline loops: CDR1 MNHNY, CDR2 SVGAGI (reference sequence). The CDR3 region is CASRNLAGGREQYF. The CDR3 coding sequence is TGTGCCAGCCGAAATTTGGCGGGGGGGCGCGAGCAGTACTTC.

The rearrangement links TRBV19 to TRBJ1-2; tentative D call: TRBD1 (5 bases). Per the germline V gene, CDR1 is LNHDA and CDR2 is SQIVND (reference sequence). Trimming cost V 4 bases and J 2 bases, with 11 bases left between them. The CDR3 totals 14 residues. The CDR3 DNA reads TGTGCCAGTAGTAAAAGGACACACAACTATGGCTACACCTTC. This gives the protein CASSKRTHNYGYTF.

The chain combines TRBV7-3 with TRBJ2-1; 7 nucleotides match TRBD1. Germline-derived CDR1 and CDR2 are SGHTA and FQGTGA. There are 13 residues in the CDR3. With V trimmed by 5 bases and J by 10 bases, 8 bases remained unmatched. The CDR3 DNA is TGTGCCAGCAGCCCGAACAGGGGTAGAGAGCAGTTCTTC. Translated: CASSPNRGREQFF.

The chain joins TRBV28 to TRBJ2-1, with 8 bases that match TRBD2. The germline CDR1 and CDR2 sequences are MDHEN and SYDVKM. The CDR3 consists of 14 residues. Germline trimming cut 7 bases from V and 4 bases from J; bases unmatched to any gene: 6. DNA for the CDR3: TGTGCCAGCAAGGCGGGAGGACTATACAATGAGCAGTTCTTC. It specifies CASKAGGLYNEQFF.

This rearrangement joins TRBV30 to TRBJ1-2; D is perhaps TRBD1 (5 bases). This CDR3 has 10 amino acids. V dropped 2 bases and J dropped 8 bases, with 6 bases sitting between them. Germline loops: CDR1 GTSNPN, CDR2 SVGIG (reference sequence). The chain's CDR3 is CAWSTGGYTF. CDR3 DNA: TGTGCCTGGAGTACAGGCGGCTACACCTTC.

The chain couples TRBV7-6 to TRBJ1-3, with 10 bases fitting TRBD1. Per the germline V gene, CDR1 is SGHVS and CDR2 is FNYEAQ. The CDR3 sequence is 17 residues long. Trimming at V came to 5 bases and at J to 4 bases, leaving 11 bases not matched to a gene. The CDR3, as DNA: TGTGCCAGCAGCCCCCTAGTGGGGACAGGGGAAGGAAACACCATATATTTT. Protein: CASSPLVGTGEGNTIYF.